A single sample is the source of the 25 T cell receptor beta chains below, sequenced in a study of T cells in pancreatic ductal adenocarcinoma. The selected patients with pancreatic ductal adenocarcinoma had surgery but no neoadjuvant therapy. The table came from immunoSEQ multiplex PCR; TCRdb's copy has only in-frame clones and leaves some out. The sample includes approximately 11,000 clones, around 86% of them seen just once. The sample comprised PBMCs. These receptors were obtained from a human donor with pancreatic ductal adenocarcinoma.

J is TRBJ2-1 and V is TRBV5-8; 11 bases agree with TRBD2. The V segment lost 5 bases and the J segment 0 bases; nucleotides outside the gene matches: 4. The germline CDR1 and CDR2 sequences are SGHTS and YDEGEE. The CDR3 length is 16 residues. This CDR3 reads CASRLAGGLSYNEQFF. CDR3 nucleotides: TGTGCCAGCAGGTTAGCGGGAGGGCTCTCCTACAATGAGCAGTTCTTC.

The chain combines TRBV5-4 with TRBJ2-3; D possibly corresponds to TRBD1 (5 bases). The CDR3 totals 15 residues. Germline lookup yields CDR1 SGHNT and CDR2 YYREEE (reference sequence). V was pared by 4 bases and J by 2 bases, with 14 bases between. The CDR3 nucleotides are TGTGCCAGCAGCCTACCCCAGGGATTCACAGATACGCAGTATTTT. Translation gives CASSLPQGFTDTQYF. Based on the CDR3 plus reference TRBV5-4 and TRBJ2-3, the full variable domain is ETGVTQSPTHLIKTRGQQVTLRCSSQSGHNTVSWYQQALGQGPQFIFQYYREEENGRGNFPPRFSGLQFPNYSSELNVNALELDDSALYLCASSLPQGFTDTQYFGPGTRLTVL.

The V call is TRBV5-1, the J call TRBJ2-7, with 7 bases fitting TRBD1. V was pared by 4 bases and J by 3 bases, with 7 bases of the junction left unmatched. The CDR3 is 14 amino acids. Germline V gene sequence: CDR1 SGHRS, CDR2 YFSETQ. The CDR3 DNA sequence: TGCGCCAGCAGCCCTGACGGACAGGTCTACGAGCAGTACTTC. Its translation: CASSPDGQVYEQYF.

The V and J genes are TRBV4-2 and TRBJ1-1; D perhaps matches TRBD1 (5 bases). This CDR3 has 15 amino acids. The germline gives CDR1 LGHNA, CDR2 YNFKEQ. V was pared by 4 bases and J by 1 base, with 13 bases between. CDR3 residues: CASSREPGTNTEAFF. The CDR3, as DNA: TGTGCCAGCAGCCGAGAACCGGGGACGAACACTGAAGCTTTCTTT.

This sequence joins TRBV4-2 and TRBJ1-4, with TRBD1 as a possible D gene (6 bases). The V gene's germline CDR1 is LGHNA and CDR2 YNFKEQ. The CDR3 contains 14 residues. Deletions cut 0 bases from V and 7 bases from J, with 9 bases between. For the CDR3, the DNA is TGTGCCAGCAGCCAAGATAGGGGGAGTGAAAAACTGTTTTTT. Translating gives CASSQDRGSEKLFF.

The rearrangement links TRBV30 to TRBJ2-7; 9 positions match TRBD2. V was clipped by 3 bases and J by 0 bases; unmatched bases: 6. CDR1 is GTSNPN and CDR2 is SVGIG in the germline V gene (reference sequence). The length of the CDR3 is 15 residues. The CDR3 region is CAWSFSGSRSYEQYF. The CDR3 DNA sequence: TGTGCCTGGAGCTTTAGCGGGAGCCGCTCCTACGAGCAGTACTTC.

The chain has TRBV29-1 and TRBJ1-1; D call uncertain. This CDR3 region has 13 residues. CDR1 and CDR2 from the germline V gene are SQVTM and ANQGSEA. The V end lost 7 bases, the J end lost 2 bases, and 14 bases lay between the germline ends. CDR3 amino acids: CSAIKMGNTEAFF. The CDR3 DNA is TGCAGCGCTATTAAAATGGGTAACACTGAAGCTTTCTTT.

CDR3 sequence (DNA): TGTGCCAGCGGTAGAGAACAAGAGACCCAGTACTTC. Translation: CASGREQETQYF. The J gene is TRBJ2-5, the V gene TRBV19; D remains unclear. Trimming removed 9 bases from V and 2 bases from J, with 10 bases in between. Germline values: CDR1 LNHDA, CDR2 SQIVND (reference sequence). CDR3 length equals 12 residues.

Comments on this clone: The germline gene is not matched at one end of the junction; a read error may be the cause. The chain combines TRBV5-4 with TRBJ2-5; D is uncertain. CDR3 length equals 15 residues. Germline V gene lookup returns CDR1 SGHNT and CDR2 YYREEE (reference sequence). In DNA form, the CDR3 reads TGCGCCAGCAGCCCTGTATCGTCCATCGGGGAGACCCAGTACTTC. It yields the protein CASSPVSSIGETQYF.

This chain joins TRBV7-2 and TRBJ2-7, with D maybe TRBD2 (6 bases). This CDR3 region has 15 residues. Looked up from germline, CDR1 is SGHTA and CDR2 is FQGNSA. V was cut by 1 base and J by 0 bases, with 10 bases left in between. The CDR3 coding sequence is TGTGCCAGCAGCTTAGAGGGAGGTAGCTCCTACGAGCAGTACTTC. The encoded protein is CASSLEGGSSYEQYF.

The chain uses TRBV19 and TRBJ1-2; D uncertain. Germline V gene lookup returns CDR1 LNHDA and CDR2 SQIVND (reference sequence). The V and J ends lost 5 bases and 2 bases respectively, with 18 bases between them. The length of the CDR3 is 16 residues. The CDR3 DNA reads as TGTGCCAGTAGTTTGGAGGGAGGAAGCCTAAACTATGGCTACACCTTC. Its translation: CASSLEGGSLNYGYTF.

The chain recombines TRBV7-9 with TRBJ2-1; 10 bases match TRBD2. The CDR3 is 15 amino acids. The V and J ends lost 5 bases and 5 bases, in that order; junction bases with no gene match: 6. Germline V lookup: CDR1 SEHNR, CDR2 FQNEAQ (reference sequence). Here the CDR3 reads CASSQSGGAHNEQFF. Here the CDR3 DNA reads TGTGCCAGCAGCCAGAGCGGGGGGGCCCACAATGAGCAGTTCTTC.

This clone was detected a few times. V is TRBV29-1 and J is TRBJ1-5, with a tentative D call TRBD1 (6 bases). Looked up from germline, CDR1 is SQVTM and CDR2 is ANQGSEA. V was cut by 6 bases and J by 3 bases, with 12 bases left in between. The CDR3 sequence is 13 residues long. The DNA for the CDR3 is TGCAGCGTAAGGGACAACTACAATCAGCCCCAGCATTTT. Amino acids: CSVRDNYNQPQHF. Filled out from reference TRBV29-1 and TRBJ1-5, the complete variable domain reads SAVISQKPSRDICQRGTSLTIQCQVDSQVTMMFWYRQQPGQSLTLIATANQGSEATYESGFVIDKFPISRPNLTFSTLTVSNMSPEDSSIYLCSVRDNYNQPQHFGDGTRLSIL.

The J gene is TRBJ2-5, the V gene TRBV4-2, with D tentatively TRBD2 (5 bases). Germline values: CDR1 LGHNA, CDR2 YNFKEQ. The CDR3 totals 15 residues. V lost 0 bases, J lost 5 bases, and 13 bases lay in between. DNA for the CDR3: TGTGCCAGCAGCCAAGATCTACTAGTTAGTGAGACCCAGTACTTC. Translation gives CASSQDLLVSETQYF.

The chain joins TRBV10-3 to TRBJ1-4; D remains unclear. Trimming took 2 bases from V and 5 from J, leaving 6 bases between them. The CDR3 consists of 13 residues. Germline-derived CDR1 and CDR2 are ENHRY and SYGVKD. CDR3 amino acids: CAISEPRNEKLFF. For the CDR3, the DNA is TGTGCCATCAGTGAGCCCCGGAATGAAAAACTGTTTTTT.

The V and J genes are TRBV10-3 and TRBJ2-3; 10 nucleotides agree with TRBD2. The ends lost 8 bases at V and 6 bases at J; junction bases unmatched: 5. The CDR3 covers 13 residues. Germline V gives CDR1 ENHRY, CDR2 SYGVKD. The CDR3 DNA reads TGTGCCATCGTAGCGGGGGGCGGGGATACGCAGTATTTT. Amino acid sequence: CAIVAGGGDTQYF.

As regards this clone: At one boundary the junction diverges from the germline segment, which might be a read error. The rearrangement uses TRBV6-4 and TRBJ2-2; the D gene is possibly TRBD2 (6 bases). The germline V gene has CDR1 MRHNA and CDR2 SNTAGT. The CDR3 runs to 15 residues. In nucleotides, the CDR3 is TGTGCCACCAGTGGATCGACTAGTGGGGCCGGGGAGCTGTTTTTT. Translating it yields CATSGSTSGAGELFF.

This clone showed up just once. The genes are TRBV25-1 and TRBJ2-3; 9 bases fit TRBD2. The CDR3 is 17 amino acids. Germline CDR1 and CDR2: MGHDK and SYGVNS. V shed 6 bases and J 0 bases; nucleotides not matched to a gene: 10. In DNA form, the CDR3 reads TGTGCCAGCAGCGCGTCCGGGACTAGCCTTAGCACAGATACGCAGTATTTT. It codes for CASSASGTSLSTDTQYF.

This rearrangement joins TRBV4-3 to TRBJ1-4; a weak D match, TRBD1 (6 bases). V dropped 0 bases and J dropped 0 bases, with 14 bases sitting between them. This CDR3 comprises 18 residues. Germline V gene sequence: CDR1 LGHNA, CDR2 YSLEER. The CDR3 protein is CASSQDGGQSATNEKLFF. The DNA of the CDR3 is TGCGCCAGCAGCCAAGATGGGGGGCAGAGTGCAACTAATGAAAAACTGTTTTTT.

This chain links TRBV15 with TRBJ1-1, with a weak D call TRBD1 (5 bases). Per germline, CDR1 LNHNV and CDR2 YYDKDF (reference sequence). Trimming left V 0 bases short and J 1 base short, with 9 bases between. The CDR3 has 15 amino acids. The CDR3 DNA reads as TGTGCCACCAGCAGAGATCGGGGCAGGAACACTGAAGCTTTCTTT. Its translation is CATSRDRGRNTEAFF.

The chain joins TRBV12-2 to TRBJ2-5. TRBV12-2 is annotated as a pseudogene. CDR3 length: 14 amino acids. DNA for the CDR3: TGTGCAAGTCGCCTAGGGACCAACCAAGAGACCCAGTACTTC. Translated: CASRLGTNQETQYF.

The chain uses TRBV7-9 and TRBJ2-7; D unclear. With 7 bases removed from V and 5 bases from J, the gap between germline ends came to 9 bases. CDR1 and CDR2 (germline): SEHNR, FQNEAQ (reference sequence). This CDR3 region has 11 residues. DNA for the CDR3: TGTGCCAGCAACAACTATAACGAGCAGTACTTC. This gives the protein CASNNYNEQYF.

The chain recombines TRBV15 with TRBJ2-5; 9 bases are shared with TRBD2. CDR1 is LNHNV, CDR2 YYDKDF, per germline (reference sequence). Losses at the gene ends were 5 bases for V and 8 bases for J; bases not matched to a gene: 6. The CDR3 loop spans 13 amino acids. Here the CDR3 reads CATSHTAGGTQYF. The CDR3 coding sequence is TGTGCCACCAGCCATACAGCGGGAGGAACCCAGTACTTC.

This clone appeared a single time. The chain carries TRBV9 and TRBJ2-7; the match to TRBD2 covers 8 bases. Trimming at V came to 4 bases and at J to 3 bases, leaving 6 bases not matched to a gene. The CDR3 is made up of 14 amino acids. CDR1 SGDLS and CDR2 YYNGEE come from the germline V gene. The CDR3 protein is CASSPRAGDYEQYF. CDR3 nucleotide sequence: TGTGCCAGCAGCCCCCGAGCGGGGGACTACGAGCAGTACTTC.

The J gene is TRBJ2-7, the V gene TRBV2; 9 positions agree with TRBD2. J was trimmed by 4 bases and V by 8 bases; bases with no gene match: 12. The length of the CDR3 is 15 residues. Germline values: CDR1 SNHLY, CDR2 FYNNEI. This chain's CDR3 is CASVPYSGRRYEQYF. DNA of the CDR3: TGTGCCAGCGTCCCTTATAGCGGGAGACGGTACGAGCAGTACTTC.